This T cell receptor beta chain stems from a study of CD8+CD57+ T cells in acquired aplastic anemia. The overall study: Sorted cells (CD4+ and CD8+) yielded DNA amounts that averaged around 3.5 ug. Study results and caveats: Patients and controls had CD8+ Simpson's diversity values that were not significantly distinct.

Genomic DNA constituted the template upon which TCR beta VDJ and CDR3 profiling was performed. MiXCR was run by TCRdb on the reads, yielding one entry per CDR3 protein. The sample shows around 170,000 distinct CDR3 sequences, 55% to 80% of them seen only once. Germline V lookup: CDR1 SGHTA, CDR2 FQGNSA. Trimming took 2 bases from V and 0 from J, leaving 12 bases between them. The CDR3 sequence is 16 residues long. In this sample, this clonotype turned up many times. What it binds is not known. V gene TRBV7-2 combines with J gene TRBJ2-3; perhaps TRBD2 as D (5 bases). The material sequenced was sorted CD4+, CD8+, or CD8+CD57+ T cells (not recorded which) from PBMCs. The TCR originated in a human donor in good health. This CDR3 reads CASSLYPGTSTDTQYF. The CDR3 DNA is TGTGCCAGCAGCTTATACCCGGGAACTAGCACAGATACGCAGTATTTT.